A single T cell receptor beta chain is shown here with its context. Antigen: not known. This sample stems from a study of cytomegalovirus exposure and HLA in healthy donors. General study findings and limits: Most subjects' HLA-A and HLA-B alleles were reportedly predicted from TCR beta sequences. In a later analysis, HLA-associated TCR beta chains were more clonally expanded than equally common others. The authors later found most CMV-associated TCR beta chains appeared HLA-restricted. Follow-up analysis later connected one missense variant in DCLRE1C with trimming of TCR beta V- and J-genes.

The germline CDR1 and CDR2 sequences are MGHRA and YSYEKL. Trimming removed 4 bases from V and 0 bases from J; junction bases left unmatched: 9. The CDR3 consists of 17 residues. The PCR made use of 60 Vbeta and 13 Jbeta primers. Using immunoSEQ multiplex PCR, the repertoire was profiled, and TCRdb retains in-frame clones only, with some absent. The sample records 150,000 or so clones, 86% being singletons. This sequence originates from a woman aged 18-35 years in good health and CMV-seronegative. The chain combines TRBV4-1 with TRBJ2-1; 7 nucleotides align to TRBD1. The specimen was PBMCs. CDR3 DNA sequence: TGCGCCAGCAGCCGCGTGGTGGGGACAGCCTCCTACAATGAGCAGTTCTTC. This translates into CASSRVVGTASYNEQFF.